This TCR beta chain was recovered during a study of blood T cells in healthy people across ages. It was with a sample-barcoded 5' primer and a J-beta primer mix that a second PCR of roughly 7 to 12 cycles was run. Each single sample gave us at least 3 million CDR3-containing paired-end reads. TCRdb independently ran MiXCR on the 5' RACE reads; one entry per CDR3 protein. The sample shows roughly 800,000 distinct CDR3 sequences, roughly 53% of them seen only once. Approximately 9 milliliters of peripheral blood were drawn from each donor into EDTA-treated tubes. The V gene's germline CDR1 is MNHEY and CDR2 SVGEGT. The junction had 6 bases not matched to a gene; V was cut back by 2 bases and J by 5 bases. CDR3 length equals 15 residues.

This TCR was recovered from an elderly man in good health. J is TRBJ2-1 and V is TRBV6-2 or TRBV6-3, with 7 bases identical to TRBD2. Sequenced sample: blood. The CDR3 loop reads CASSYGLAANNEQFF. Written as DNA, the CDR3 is TGTGCCAGCAGTTACGGCCTAGCGGCAAACAATGAGCAGTTCTTC.